This entry concerns a single T cell receptor (beta chain). Method: immunoSEQ multiplex PCR; TCRdb's copy keeps in-frame clones and lacks some. The table includes 150,000 to 200,000 clones, over 85% detected once. The data belong to a study of control samples from healthy donors and cancer patients. CDR1 and CDR2 from the germline V gene are MNHEY and SVGAGI. The CDR3 has 12 residues. The ends lost 7 bases at V and 6 bases at J; junction bases unmatched: 2. V is TRBV6-5 and J is TRBJ2-2; 7 nucleotides agree with TRBD1. The specimen sequenced was blood. This TCR was recovered from a man aged 25-45 years in good health. CDR3 DNA: TGTGCCAGCACAGGGGGTCCCGGGGAGCTGTTTTTT. Residues: CASTGGPGELFF.